The 27 T cell receptor beta chains presented below share a single source sample, sequenced in a study of blood T cell repertoires in COVID-19. Sequenced by immunoSEQ multiplex PCR; TCRdb stores in-frame clones only, minus some. The table lists about 200,000 clones, almost 90% of them singletons. The sample consisted of peripheral blood. All receptors come from a man between 18 and 35 years old with active or convalescent COVID-19.

Here the CDR3 DNA reads TGTGCCAGCAGTCTTACAGGGGCCGGTACTGAAGCTTTCTTT. This translates into CASSLTGAGTEAFF. The chain has TRBV6-5 and TRBJ1-1, with 7 bases lining up with TRBD1. The germline CDR1 and CDR2 sequences are MNHEY and SVGAGI. The CDR3 is 14 amino acids. V was clipped by 5 bases and J by 5 bases; unmatched bases: 8.

The chain couples TRBV4-1 to TRBJ2-3; 8 bases align to TRBD2. The CDR3 is 19 amino acids. The V gene end was trimmed by 4 bases and the J gene end by 8 bases; junction bases not matched to a gene: 23. The germline CDR1 and CDR2 sequences are MGHRA and YSYEKL. The CDR3, as DNA: TGCGCCAGCAGCCCCCCCCGGGAAGAACTAGCGGTTAAAAAGGCTACGCAGTATTTT. Its translation: CASSPPREELAVKKATQYF.

This chain uses TRBV4-3 with TRBJ2-7, with TRBD1 as a possible D gene (6 bases). Germline lookup yields CDR1 LGHNA and CDR2 YSLEER. Trimming cost V 1 base and J 5 bases, with 15 bases left between them. The CDR3 is made up of 15 amino acids. CDR3 loop: CASSQVVFRGDEQYF. In nucleotides, the CDR3 is TGCGCCAGCAGCCAAGTTGTTTTCAGGGGCGACGAGCAGTACTTC.

This clone was observed once. This rearrangement joins TRBV11-3 to TRBJ2-6, with 8 bases identical to TRBD1. CDR1 is SGHNT, CDR2 YENEEA, per germline. With V trimmed by 5 bases and J by 0 bases, 12 bases remained unmatched. The CDR3 spans 19 residues. As DNA, the CDR3 is TGTGCCAGCAGCCCTGGGACAGGCTACAGTAGCTCTGGGGCCAACGTCCTGACTTTC. It encodes CASSPGTGYSSSGANVLTF.

This clone was seen only a few times. This chain links TRBV4-1 with TRBJ1-2; D not resolved. CDR1 MGHRA and CDR2 YSYEKL come from the germline V gene. CDR3 length: 15 amino acids. V was cut by 1 base and J by 1 base, with 10 bases left in between. The chain's CDR3 is CASSQGAGLNYGYTF. In DNA form, the CDR3 reads TGCGCCAGCAGCCAAGGGGCCGGCCTTAACTATGGCTACACCTTC.

V usage is TRBV18 and J usage is TRBJ2-1; D call uncertain. CDR1 is KGHSH and CDR2 is LQKENI in the germline V gene. V gave up 0 bases and J gave up 6 bases, with 15 bases separating them. CDR3 size: 16 residues. CDR3 amino acids: CASSPPIARISNEQFF. Written as DNA, the CDR3 is TGTGCCAGCTCACCACCGATCGCTAGGATAAGCAATGAGCAGTTCTTC.

This clone showed up just once. V is TRBV15 and J is TRBJ2-3, with D possibly TRBD2 on 6 matching bases. Germline CDR1 LNHNV, CDR2 YYDKDF (reference sequence). With 1 base removed from V and 1 base from J, the gap between germline ends came to 15 bases. The CDR3 extends over 17 amino acids. CDR3 protein: CATSRGQGPSGTDTQYF. The CDR3 DNA follows: TGTGCCACCAGCAGAGGCCAAGGGCCTAGCGGCACAGATACGCAGTATTTT.

V and J are TRBV3-1 (or the pseudogene TRBV3-2) and TRBJ1-1; no definite D call. Trimming took 8 bases from V and 5 from J, leaving 15 bases between them. The V gene's germline CDR1 is LGHDT and CDR2 YNNKEL (reference sequence). The CDR3 totals 13 residues. CDR3 in amino acids: CASRQPGGTEAFF. The DNA for the CDR3 is TGTGCCAGCCGGCAGCCCGGCGGAACTGAAGCTTTCTTT.

This clone was found once. This chain connects TRBV6-2 or TRBV6-3 to TRBJ2-3; D is perhaps TRBD2 (6 bases). This CDR3 contains 18 residues. V was cut by 5 bases and J by 0 bases, with 21 bases left in between. CDR1 is MNHEY and CDR2 is SVGEGT in the germline V gene. Here the CDR3 reads CASSRRRGLLSSTDTQYF. The CDR3 coding sequence is TGTGCCAGCAGTCGGCGACGGGGACTGCTGTCTAGCACAGATACGCAGTATTTT.

CDR3: CASSFGTPAYNEQFF. The CDR3 coding sequence is TGTGCCAGCAGTTTCGGGACTCCCGCCTACAATGAGCAGTTCTTC. The chain has TRBV6-5 and TRBJ2-1, with D tentatively TRBD2 (6 bases). The CDR3 extends over 15 amino acids. Deletions cut 4 bases from V and 2 bases from J, with 12 bases between. Germline V CDR1 and CDR2: MNHEY, SVGAGI.

The V and J genes are TRBV6-6 and TRBJ2-1, with D maybe TRBD1 (6 bases). This CDR3 has 15 amino acids. Germline assignment: CDR1 MNHNY and CDR2 SVGAGI (reference sequence). V shed 6 bases and J shed 2 bases, with 14 bases lying between them. CDR3 nucleotides: TGTGCCAGCAGAGCACAGGGTCGGGCCTACAATGAGCAGTTCTTC. Amino acid sequence: CASRAQGRAYNEQFF.

The V and J genes are TRBV27 and TRBJ2-6; weak D call: TRBD2 (6 bases). The CDR3 is 16 amino acids. CDR1 is MNHEY and CDR2 is SMNVEV in the germline V gene (reference sequence). V lost 4 bases and J lost 4, with 14 bases in between. Here the CDR3 reads CASSSSAGRGANVLTF. CDR3 sequence (DNA): TGTGCCAGCAGTTCCTCTGCGGGACGAGGGGCCAACGTCCTGACTTTC.

The chain links TRBV3-1 (or the pseudogene TRBV3-2) to TRBJ1-6, with TRBD1 matching over 7 bases. With 4 bases clipped from V and 5 bases from J, the junction kept 5 bases outside the gene matches. The CDR3 totals 15 residues. Germline lookup yields CDR1 LGHDT and CDR2 YNNKEL (reference sequence). Here the CDR3 DNA reads TGTGCCAGCAGCCGGACCGGGACAGATAATTCACCCCTCCACTTT. As protein: CASSRTGTDNSPLHF.

V is TRBV15 and J is TRBJ2-7; 7 nucleotides agree with TRBD1. This CDR3 has 16 amino acids. Germline-derived CDR1 and CDR2 are LNHNV and YYDKDF (reference sequence). Trimming at V came to 4 bases and at J to 5 bases, leaving 14 bases not matched to a gene. Here the CDR3 reads CATSTGRQGWYHEQYF. CDR3 DNA: TGTGCCACCAGCACGGGCAGACAGGGCTGGTATCACGAGCAGTACTTC.

V usage is TRBV4-2 and J usage is TRBJ2-1; 7 bases are shared with TRBD2. In germline, CDR1 is LGHNA, CDR2 YNFKEQ. J was trimmed by 12 bases and V by 0 bases; bases with no gene match: 5. This CDR3 is built from 13 residues. CDR3 residues: CASSQDRGVVQFF. The CDR3 DNA reads TGTGCCAGCAGCCAAGATCGGGGGGTGGTGCAGTTCTTC.

CDR3 nucleotide sequence: TGTGCCGCTAGGGACAGCTCCTATAATTCACCCCTCCACTTT. Translating gives CAARDSSYNSPLHF. The rearrangement links TRBV5-4 to TRBJ1-6, with 7 bases matching TRBD1. Germline loops: CDR1 SGHNT, CDR2 YYREEE (reference sequence). Trimming cost V 10 bases and J 0 bases; bases outside gene matches: 4. There are 14 residues in the CDR3.

This clone was seen once. V usage is TRBV7-3 and J usage is TRBJ1-1; tentatively, D is TRBD1 (5 bases). The length of the CDR3 is 13 residues. Germline loops: CDR1 SGHTA, CDR2 FQGTGA. The V end lost 9 bases, the J end lost 2 bases, and 13 bases lay between the germline ends. CDR3 nucleotides: TGTGCCAGTAGAATGACAGCCAACACTGAAGCTTTCTTT. This gives the protein CASRMTANTEAFF.

This sequence joins TRBV11-2 and TRBJ2-3; the match to TRBD1 covers 7 bases. The CDR3 runs 14 residues. The germline gives CDR1 SGHAT, CDR2 FQNNGV. The J segment lost 4 bases and the V segment lost 5 bases, leaving 6 bases of the junction unmatched. CDR3 in DNA: TGTGCCAGCAGCCAGACAGGGTTGGCAGATACGCAGTATTTT. Protein: CASSQTGLADTQYF.

The chain couples TRBV4-1 to TRBJ2-1; tentatively, D is TRBD2 (7 bases). From germline, CDR1 is MGHRA and CDR2 YSYEKL. CDR3 length: 15 amino acids. Trimming took 0 bases from V and 15 from J, leaving 21 bases between them. Here the CDR3 reads CASSQEGGRVQGRFF. The CDR3 DNA reads TGCGCCAGCAGCCAAGAAGGCGGGAGAGTCCAGGGGAGGTTCTTC.

The genes are TRBV2 and TRBJ2-5, with D tentatively TRBD1 (6 bases). Germline CDR1 is SNHLY and CDR2 is FYNNEI. V lost 6 bases, J lost 5 bases, and 10 bases lay in between. This CDR3 contains 12 residues. CDR3 in amino acids: CASRDRGETQYF. CDR3 DNA sequence: TGTGCCAGCAGGGATAGGGGGGAGACCCAGTACTTC. Together with reference TRBV2 and TRBJ2-5, the CDR3 gives the full variable domain: EPEVTQTPSHQVTQMGQEVILRCVPISNHLYFYWYRQILGQKVEFLVSFYNNEISEKSEIFDDQFSVERPDGSNFTLKIRSTKLEDSAMYFCASRDRGETQYFGPGTRLLVL.

The chain joins TRBV18 to TRBJ1-1, with 8 bases matching TRBD1. CDR1 KGHSH and CDR2 LQKENI come from the germline V gene. V dropped 4 bases and J dropped 0; count of bases not matched to a gene: 1. This CDR3 has 14 amino acids. CDR3 loop: CASSLGQVNTEAFF. For the CDR3, the DNA is TGTGCCAGCTCACTGGGACAGGTGAACACTGAAGCTTTCTTT.

Only one count was recorded for this clone. The chain couples TRBV14 to TRBJ1-2, with TRBD1 matching 7 bases. Losses at the gene ends were 2 bases for V and 5 bases for J; bases not matched to a gene: 8. This CDR3 region has 15 residues. Germline CDR1 SGHDN, CDR2 FVKESK. The chain's CDR3 is CASSQSIRGNYGYTF. CDR3 in DNA: TGTGCCAGCAGCCAATCGATCAGGGGGAATTATGGCTACACCTTC.

The V call is TRBV19, the J call TRBJ1-1, with 9 bases fitting TRBD1. V gave up 5 bases and J gave up 4 bases; unmatched junction bases: 8. Germline V lookup: CDR1 LNHDA, CDR2 SQIVND (reference sequence). This CDR3 has 15 residues. CDR3 sequence reads: CASSVNRGLGTEAFF. Here the CDR3 DNA reads TGTGCCAGTAGTGTAAACAGGGGGCTAGGCACTGAAGCTTTCTTT.

J is TRBJ1-2 and V is TRBV13; D not resolved. V lost 1 base and J 5 bases, leaving 5 bases between the germline ends. CDR1 is PRHDT, CDR2 FYEKMQ, per germline (reference sequence). The CDR3 is made up of 12 amino acids. CDR3 protein: CASSLAGYGYTF. The CDR3 nucleotides are TGTGCCAGCAGCTTAGCAGGATATGGCTACACCTTC.

The rearrangement joins TRBV5-8 to TRBJ1-2; TRBD1 matches at 8 bases. The germline CDR1 and CDR2 sequences are SGHTS and YDEGEE. Trimming at V came to 3 bases and at J to 6 bases, leaving 4 bases not matched to a gene. The CDR3 contains 13 residues. The DNA for the CDR3 is TGTGCCAGCAGCTCCGGGACAGGCGATGGCTACACCTTC. Translation: CASSSGTGDGYTF.

The gene calls are TRBV4-1 and TRBJ2-3; TRBD2 matches at 7 bases. V shed 4 bases and J 6 bases; nucleotides not matched to a gene: 13. This CDR3 is 16 amino acids long. The germline V gene encodes CDR1 MGHRA and CDR2 YSYEKL. The CDR3, as DNA: TGCGCCAGCAGCCTCACTAATACGGGGGGTGCCGATACGCAGTATTTT. Protein product: CASSLTNTGGADTQYF.

V usage is TRBV5-5 and J usage is TRBJ1-2; D not resolved. The germline CDR1 and CDR2 sequences are SGHKS and YYEKEE (reference sequence). The CDR3 runs to 13 residues. V gave up 6 bases and J gave up 9 bases, with 18 bases separating them. The CDR3 reads CASIKGPEARYTF. The CDR3 DNA reads as TGTGCCAGCATAAAAGGTCCCGAGGCCCGCTACACCTTC.